The 32 T cell receptor beta chains below come from one sample, sequenced in a study of T cell changes during pregnancy in multiple sclerosis. Repertoires were generated with immunoSEQ multiplex PCR, while TCRdb's copy carries only in-frame clones and drops some. This sample has about 100,000 clones, with about 94% found just once. The sequenced sample was peripheral blood, obtained before pregnancy. The receptors stem from a female donor with multiple sclerosis, enrolled in a pregnancy study.

The V call is TRBV5-1, the J call TRBJ2-2; D might be TRBD2 (6 bases). This CDR3 has 16 residues. CDR1 is SGHRS and CDR2 is YFSETQ in the germline V gene. The V end lost 4 bases, the J end lost 0 bases, and 13 bases lay between the germline ends. CDR3 in DNA: TGCGCCAGCAGCCCGGGACTTATAACGAACACCGGGGAGCTGTTTTTT. It encodes CASSPGLITNTGELFF.

The chain is built from TRBV18 and TRBJ1-4; the D is unclear. The length of the CDR3 is 13 residues. Germline loops: CDR1 KGHSH, CDR2 LQKENI. Trimming shortened V by 5 bases and J by 5 bases, and 9 bases separated the two germline ends. Written as DNA, the CDR3 is TGTGCCAGCTCAGTTCGCCAGAATGAAAAACTGTTTTTT. Encoded protein: CASSVRQNEKLFF.

The chain uses TRBV19 and TRBJ2-6; 7 nucleotides agree with TRBD1. Germline-derived CDR1 and CDR2 are LNHDA and SQIVND (reference sequence). The CDR3 is made up of 16 amino acids. Germline trimming cut 7 bases from V and 2 bases from J; bases unmatched to any gene: 8. The DNA for the CDR3 is TGTGCCAGTACCGACCCTGGGACAGCTGGGGCCAACGTCCTGACTTTC. This codes for CASTDPGTAGANVLTF. The full variable domain, completed using reference TRBV19 and TRBJ2-6, is DGGITQSPKYLFRKEGQNVTLSCEQNLNHDAMYWYRQDPGQGLRLIYYSQIVNDFQKGDIAEGYSVSREKKESFPLTVTSAQKNPTAFYLCASTDPGTAGANVLTFGAGSRLTVL.

The V and J genes are TRBV10-1 and TRBJ2-1; 7 bases are a match to TRBD1. Unmatched junction bases numbered 3, after V lost 0 bases and J lost 7 bases. Germline CDR1 is WNHNN and CDR2 is SYGVQD (reference sequence). The CDR3 extends over 14 amino acids. DNA for the CDR3: TGCGCCAGCAGTGAGTCAGGGGGCAAGAATGAGCAGTTCTTC. It codes for CASSESGGKNEQFF.

This chain connects TRBV5-4 to TRBJ1-1; 9 bases align to TRBD1. There are 14 residues in the CDR3. V shed 4 bases, J shed 2 bases, and the junction held 3 bases outside the gene matches. Germline V lookup: CDR1 SGHNT, CDR2 YYREEE (reference sequence). In DNA form, the CDR3 reads TGTGCCAGCAGCCTGACAGGGGGAAACACTGAAGCTTTCTTT. This encodes CASSLTGGNTEAFF.

This chain connects TRBV5-5 to TRBJ2-7, with TRBD1 as a possible D gene (5 bases). The CDR3 length is 14 residues. CDR1 and CDR2 (germline): SGHKS, YYEKEE (reference sequence). The V gene lost 4 bases and the J gene lost 2 bases, with 13 bases spanning the gap. In DNA, the CDR3 is TGTGCCAGCAGCGGGCAAGGGGCAACCTACGAGCAGTACTTC. It is translated as CASSGQGATYEQYF.

This clone is a singleton in its sample. The chain couples TRBV2 to TRBJ2-1, with 9 bases identical to TRBD2. Germline CDR1 SNHLY, CDR2 FYNNEI. The trim removed 6 bases at V and 0 bases at J, leaving 9 bases unmatched. The CDR3 is 17 residues long. The CDR3 region has the DNA TGTGCCAGCAGCTGGCGGGGGGGAGGGGCCTCCTACAATGAGCAGTTCTTC. Translation gives CASSWRGGGASYNEQFF.

The rearrangement uses TRBV30 and TRBJ2-5; 14 bases agree with TRBD2. Germline CDR1 is GTSNPN and CDR2 is SVGIG (reference sequence). The V segment lost 5 bases and the J segment 6 bases; nucleotides outside the gene matches: 5. The CDR3 covers 14 residues. CDR3 sequence: CAWGTSGSGQTQYF. In nucleotides, the CDR3 is TGTGCCTGGGGGACTAGCGGGAGTGGGCAGACCCAGTACTTC.

The chain has TRBV5-4 and TRBJ2-2; D perhaps matches TRBD2 (7 bases). The germline V gene encodes CDR1 SGHNT and CDR2 YYREEE (reference sequence). This CDR3 contains 15 residues. V lost 6 bases to trimming and J lost 4 bases, with 16 bases between them. Here the CDR3 DNA reads TGTGCCAGCAACCGAAAGGGGGGGGTCACCGGGGAGCTGTTTTTT. Encoded protein: CASNRKGGVTGELFF. Variable domain in full (rest from reference TRBV5-4 and TRBJ2-2): ETGVTQSPTHLIKTRGQQVTLRCSSQSGHNTVSWYQQALGQGPQFIFQYYREEENGRGNFPPRFSGLQFPNYSSELNVNALELDDSALYLCASNRKGGVTGELFFGEGSRLTVL.

V and J are TRBV27 and TRBJ2-2; 8 positions agree with TRBD1. This CDR3 is built from 18 residues. Germline trimming cut 2 bases from V and 3 bases from J; bases unmatched to any gene: 11. Germline assignment: CDR1 MNHEY and CDR2 SMNVEV (reference sequence). The CDR3 loop reads CASSLLRTGWSHTGELFF. For the CDR3, the DNA is TGTGCCAGCAGTTTACTTCGGACAGGGTGGAGTCACACCGGGGAGCTGTTTTTT.

The chain combines TRBV27 with TRBJ2-7; 9 bases align to TRBD1. The CDR3 spans 14 residues. Germline V gene sequence: CDR1 MNHEY, CDR2 SMNVEV (reference sequence). With 6 bases clipped from V and 2 bases from J, the junction kept 5 bases outside the gene matches. The CDR3 region has the DNA TGTGCCAGCAGGCCGCGGACAGGGGCCTACGAGCAGTACTTC. Amino acid sequence: CASRPRTGAYEQYF.

The CDR3, as DNA: TGTGCCTGGAGTGTACAAGATGCGGACGAGCAGTACTTC. Translated: CAWSVQDADEQYF. This chain links TRBV30 with TRBJ2-7, with no clear D. Trimming stripped 0 bases from V and 5 bases from J, with 11 bases between. CDR3 size: 13 residues. The germline V gene encodes CDR1 GTSNPN and CDR2 SVGIG (reference sequence).

CDR3 amino acids: CASSGGGLQETQYF. The CDR3 region has the DNA TGTGCCAGCAGCGGAGGGGGACTACAAGAGACCCAGTACTTC. This chain uses TRBV9 with TRBJ2-5, with D perhaps matching TRBD2 (7 bases). The V gene lost 3 bases and the J gene lost 2 bases, with 11 bases spanning the gap. CDR1 and CDR2 (germline): SGDLS, YYNGEE. The CDR3 spans 14 residues.

The rearrangement uses TRBV7-9 and TRBJ2-1; no definite D call. This CDR3 comprises 13 residues. V dropped 0 bases and J dropped 4 bases, with 4 bases sitting between them. CDR1 and CDR2 (germline): SEHNR, FQNEAQ (reference sequence). CDR3 DNA: TGTGCCAGCAGCTTAGCTGCGTACAATGAGCAGTTCTTC. This sequence encodes CASSLAAYNEQFF.

V and J are TRBV7-9 and TRBJ1-3; possible D gene TRBD1, 6 bases. Trimming shortened V by 2 bases and J by 0 bases, and 17 bases separated the two germline ends. This CDR3 comprises 18 residues. Looked up from germline, CDR1 is SEHNR and CDR2 is FQNEAQ (reference sequence). CDR3: CASSLRLRDTISGNTIYF. The CDR3 region has the DNA TGTGCCAGCAGCTTAAGGCTCCGGGACACAATCTCTGGAAACACCATATATTTT.

The rearrangement joins TRBV7-9 to TRBJ1-5, with a possible D match to TRBD1 (5 bases). In germline, CDR1 is SEHNR, CDR2 FQNEAQ (reference sequence). V gave up 6 bases and J gave up 4 bases, with 13 bases separating them. This CDR3 comprises 14 residues. This CDR3 is CASRGPGINQPQHF. In DNA form, the CDR3 reads TGTGCCAGCAGGGGGCCAGGAATTAATCAGCCCCAGCATTTT.

The chain has TRBV27 and TRBJ2-5; 9 bases agree with TRBD2. V lost 3 bases, J lost 0 bases, and 8 bases stayed unmatched. The germline V gene encodes CDR1 MNHEY and CDR2 SMNVEV (reference sequence). This CDR3 spans 17 amino acids. The CDR3 spells CASSFLTSGEYQETQYF. As DNA, the CDR3 is TGTGCCAGCAGTTTCCTGACTAGCGGAGAGTACCAAGAGACCCAGTACTTC.

The chain joins TRBV2 to TRBJ1-1; D gene uncertain. This CDR3 region has 12 residues. V gave up 1 base and J gave up 4 bases, with 4 bases separating them. CDR1 and CDR2 (germline): SNHLY, FYNNEI. The chain's CDR3 is CASSEVSTEAFF. In DNA, the CDR3 is TGTGCCAGCAGTGAAGTCTCCACTGAAGCTTTCTTT. The full variable domain, its missing parts supplied by reference TRBV2 and TRBJ1-1, is EPEVTQTPSHQVTQMGQEVILRCVPISNHLYFYWYRQILGQKVEFLVSFYNNEISEKSEIFDDQFSVERPDGSNFTLKIRSTKLEDSAMYFCASSEVSTEAFFGQGTRLTVV.

This chain links TRBV28 with TRBJ1-5, with 7 bases that match TRBD1. There are 13 residues in the CDR3. Trimming removed 7 bases from V and 11 bases from J; junction bases left unmatched: 11. Per germline, CDR1 MDHEN and CDR2 SYDVKM. The CDR3 sequence is CASNYRGGETQHF. In DNA form, the CDR3 reads TGTGCCAGCAACTACAGGGGTGGAGAGACCCAGCATTTT. The full variable domain, in which reference TRBV28 and TRBJ1-5 provide the parts outside the CDR3, is DVKVTQSSRYLVKRTGEKVFLECVQDMDHENMFWYRQDPGLGLRLIYFSYDVKMKEKGDIPEGYSVSREKKERFSLILESASTNQTSMYLCASNYRGGETQHFGDGTRLSIL.

CDR3 protein: CASSYGTGRYEQYF. In DNA form, the CDR3 reads TGTGCCAGCAGCTACGGGACAGGGAGGTACGAGCAGTACTTC. The rearrangement links TRBV9 to TRBJ2-7; 9 bases are a match to TRBD1. Trimming removed 4 bases from V and 4 bases from J; junction bases left unmatched: 6. From germline, CDR1 is SGDLS and CDR2 YYNGEE. The length of the CDR3 is 14 residues. Complete variable domain (other parts from reference TRBV9 and TRBJ2-7): DSGVTQTPKHLITATGQRVTLRCSPRSGDLSVYWYQQSLDQGLQFLIQYYNGEERAKGNILERFSAQQFPDLHSELNLSSLELGDSALYFCASSYGTGRYEQYFGPGTRLTVT.

V usage is TRBV7-9 and J usage is TRBJ1-2, with D maybe TRBD1 (5 bases). With 4 bases removed from V and 6 bases from J, the gap between germline ends came to 15 bases. The length of the CDR3 is 14 residues. Germline V gene lookup returns CDR1 SEHNR and CDR2 FQNEAQ (reference sequence). CDR3 protein: CASSSETEKHGYTF. As DNA, the CDR3 is TGTGCCAGCAGCTCGGAGACAGAGAAGCATGGCTACACCTTC. Together with reference TRBV7-9 and TRBJ1-2, the CDR3 gives the full variable domain: DTGVSQNPRHKITKRGQNVTFRCDPISEHNRLYWYRQTLGQGPEFLTYFQNEAQLEKSRLLSDRFSAERPKGSFSTLEIQRTEQGDSAMYLCASSSETEKHGYTFGSGTRLTVV.

The V call is TRBV9, the J call TRBJ2-1, with 7 bases identical to TRBD2. Unmatched junction bases numbered 9, after V lost 0 bases and J lost 0 bases. CDR1 SGDLS and CDR2 YYNGEE come from the germline V gene. The length of the CDR3 is 18 residues. CDR3 sequence reads: CASSVGGREALSYNEQFF. The CDR3 region has the DNA TGTGCCAGCAGCGTAGGGGGGAGGGAGGCCCTCTCCTACAATGAGCAGTTCTTC.

The rearrangement joins TRBV29-1 to TRBJ2-7; 8 bases are shared with TRBD1. Trimming took 4 bases from V and 4 from J; bases not matched to a gene: 6. CDR3 length: 13 amino acids. CDR1 and CDR2 (germline): SQVTM, ANQGSEA. For the CDR3, the DNA is TGCAGCGTTGCGGGACAGGATTTTTACGAGCAGTACTTC. Its translation is CSVAGQDFYEQYF.

The count of this clone is one. The chain employs TRBV5-1 and TRBJ1-1; no reliable D call. This CDR3 is built from 13 residues. Trimming took 5 bases from V and 0 from J, leaving 8 bases between them. In germline, CDR1 is SGHRS, CDR2 YFSETQ. The CDR3 protein is CASRGRLNTEAFF. The DNA of the CDR3 is TGCGCCAGCAGGGGCAGACTGAACACTGAAGCTTTCTTT.

This clone was seen just once. This rearrangement joins TRBV6-5 to TRBJ1-2; D gene unclear. This CDR3 has 14 residues. V dropped 8 bases and J dropped 1 base, with 14 bases sitting between them. Germline assignment: CDR1 MNHEY and CDR2 SVGAGI. The CDR3 DNA reads TGTGCCAGCGGCATGACTTCTATTAACTATGGCTACACCTTC. This sequence encodes CASGMTSINYGYTF.

The rearrangement links TRBV5-1 to TRBJ2-5, with D possibly being TRBD2 (6 bases). The V end lost 2 bases, the J end lost 5 bases, and 13 bases lay between the germline ends. The CDR3 runs 14 residues. Germline loops: CDR1 SGHRS, CDR2 YFSETQ. The CDR3 coding sequence is TGCGCCAGCAGCTTATCCCTTGGGGGGGAGACCCAGTACTTC. It yields the protein CASSLSLGGETQYF.

This chain connects TRBV7-2 to TRBJ2-7; D is uncertain. With 5 bases removed from V and 0 bases from J, the gap between germline ends came to 11 bases. The CDR3 runs to 14 residues. The germline CDR1 and CDR2 sequences are SGHTA and FQGNSA. The CDR3 DNA reads TGTGCCAGCAGCCCCCGCGGAGTCTCCTACGAGCAGTACTTC. It translates to CASSPRGVSYEQYF.

The chain joins TRBV6-6 to TRBJ2-1, with a tentative D call TRBD2 (5 bases). Trimming took off 6 bases at V and 5 bases at J, with 8 bases between the two ends. Per the germline V gene, CDR1 is MNHNY and CDR2 is SVGAGI (reference sequence). The CDR3 loop spans 12 amino acids. CDR3 amino acids: CASSRTDNEQFF. The CDR3, as DNA: TGTGCCAGCAGCCGGACTGACAATGAGCAGTTCTTC.

The rearrangement joins TRBV7-8 to TRBJ2-7; 13 nucleotides line up with TRBD2. The CDR3 runs 15 residues. With V trimmed by 5 bases and J by 4 bases, 5 bases remained unmatched. Germline assignment: CDR1 SGHVS and CDR2 FQNEAQ. The chain's CDR3 is CASSRTSGSSYEQYF. CDR3 in DNA: TGTGCCAGCAGCCGGACTAGCGGGAGTTCGTACGAGCAGTACTTC.

This chain uses TRBV5-1 with TRBJ2-1; 14 bases map to TRBD2. CDR1 SGHRS and CDR2 YFSETQ come from the germline V gene. This CDR3 is 18 amino acids long. Germline trimming cut 0 bases from V and 8 bases from J; bases unmatched to any gene: 10. The CDR3 DNA is TGCGCCAGCAGCTTGGGCCCTAGACTAGCGGGAGGGAGCCATGAGCAGTTCTTC. Its protein product is CASSLGPRLAGGSHEQFF.

The V and J genes are TRBV7-8 and TRBJ2-6, with 8 bases aligning to TRBD1. The CDR3 contains 16 residues. The V and J ends lost 5 bases and 0 bases, in that order; junction bases with no gene match: 3. The germline gives CDR1 SGHVS, CDR2 FQNEAQ. The CDR3 nucleotides are TGTGCCAGCAGCAGACAGGGGTACTCTGGGGCCAACGTCCTGACTTTC. This encodes CASSRQGYSGANVLTF.

This clone was observed once. The chain joins TRBV5-1 to TRBJ2-7; 7 bases agree with TRBD2. The V gene end was trimmed by 0 bases and the J gene end by 2 bases; junction bases not matched to a gene: 2. The CDR3 is 14 residues long. Germline CDR1 SGHRS, CDR2 YFSETQ. The DNA of the CDR3 is TGCGCCAGCAGCTTGGATAGCGGGCCCTACGAGCAGTACTTC. Its protein is CASSLDSGPYEQYF.